The rows below give T cell receptor beta chains drawn from one sample of a study of OX40 agonist ivuxolimab in advanced cancers. Assay used: immunoSEQ multiplex PCR; TCRdb lists only in-frame clones, some missing. The sample lists almost 35,000 clones, less than 80% occurring once. The sample here was CD4+ or CD8+ T cells sorted from blood, taken in a trial of the OX40 agonist ivuxolimab. These receptors were collected from an adult with an advanced solid tumor such as melanoma, head and neck, liver or kidney cancer. Both conserved end residues are part of each CDR3. The D gene is left open where the match is weak. Expanded clones get a size class; other rows say once, few or many, or leave the size out.

size	V	J	D	CDR3	DNA
.	TRBV5-6	TRBJ1-3	.	CASSLGLSGNTIYF	TGTGCCAGCAGCTTGGGGCTCTCTGGAAACACCATATATTTT
.	TRBV9	TRBJ1-3	.	CASSPYGLVGNTIYF	TGTGCCAGCAGCCCATACGGACTAGTGGGAAACACCATATATTTT
.	TRBV29-1	TRBJ2-7	.	CSVEERLGGYEQYF	TGCAGCGTTGAAGAACGGCTCGGCGGTTACGAGCAGTACTTC
.	TRBV19	TRBJ1-3	.	CASSPTVSGNTIYF	TGTGCCAGTAGTCCGACCGTCTCTGGAAACACCATATATTTT
.	TRBV6-5	TRBJ2-1	TRBD1	CASSYSGQSNYNEQFF	TGTGCCAGCAGTTACTCGGGACAGTCGAACTACAATGAGCAGTTCTTC
.	TRBV6-1	TRBJ2-1	.	CASRIYNEQFF	TGTGCCAGCAGAATTTACAATGAGCAGTTCTTC
.	TRBV6-4	TRBJ2-3	TRBD2	CASSVGTSGGADTQYF	TGTGCCAGCAGTGTCGGGACTAGCGGGGGGGCAGATACGCAGTATTTT
.	TRBV6-7	TRBJ2-7	TRBD1	CASSYQTGGLYEQYF	TGTGCCAGCAGTTACCAAACAGGGGGCTTATACGAGCAGTACTTC
.	TRBV9	TRBJ1-1	.	CASSSYMGGEAFF	TGTGCCAGCAGCTCATACATGGGTGGTGAAGCTTTCTTT
.	TRBV6-6	TRBJ2-1	TRBD1	CASNVGRGRGEQFF	TGTGCCAGCAACGTGGGCAGGGGGCGCGGTGAGCAGTTCTTC
.	TRBV25-1	TRBJ2-1	TRBD2	CASRTSGGSYNEQFF	TGTGCCAGCAGGACTAGCGGGGGCTCCTACAATGAGCAGTTCTTC
.	TRBV28	TRBJ1-3	.	CASTPGGSGNTIYF	TGTGCCAGCACCCCCGGGGGATCTGGAAACACCATATATTTT
.	TRBV30	TRBJ2-2	TRBD1	CAWSVWTGLNTGELFF	TGTGCCTGGAGTGTATGGACAGGGTTGAACACCGGGGAGCTGTTTTTT
few	TRBV30	TRBJ1-5	.	CAWGREGGNQPQHF	TGTGCCTGGGGCAGGGAGGGAGGCAATCAGCCCCAGCATTTT
.	TRBV5-1	TRBJ2-7	.	CASSDRTRGYEQYF	TGCGCCAGCAGCGACCGGACTCGAGGCTACGAGCAGTACTTC
few	TRBV7-9	TRBJ1-5	.	CASSLGVGGNQPQHF	TGTGCCAGCAGTTTAGGGGTTGGTGGCAATCAGCCCCAGCATTTT
.	TRBV5-1	TRBJ2-7	.	CASSRTGTINEQYF	TGCGCCAGCAGCAGAACCGGGACAATAAACGAGCAGTACTTC
few	TRBV5-4	TRBJ1-2	TRBD1	CASRNRDRGSFNYGYTF	TGTGCCAGCAGGAACCGGGACAGGGGGTCGTTTAACTATGGCTACACCTTC
.	TRBV6-5	TRBJ2-7	.	CASSYSGGDSYEQYF	TGTGCCAGCAGTTACTCGGGGGGCGATTCCTACGAGCAGTACTTC
.	TRBV28	TRBJ2-1	.	CASSFPGAASYNEQFF	TGTGCCAGCAGTTTCCCCGGGGCAGCCTCCTACAATGAGCAGTTCTTC
.	TRBV7-6	TRBJ1-5	.	CASSLPGYNQPQHF	TGTGCCAGCAGCTTACCAGGGTACAATCAGCCCCAGCATTTT
.	TRBV4-1	TRBJ1-4	.	CASSQPDGTEKLFF	TGCGCCAGCAGCCAACCGGACGGGACTGAAAAACTGTTTTTT
once	TRBV27	TRBJ1-6	.	CASSFLRPYEYNSPLHF	TGTGCCAGCAGTTTTTTAAGGCCCTACGAATATAATTCACCCCTCCACTTT
few	TRBV19	TRBJ2-2	.	CASSIQGLDTGELFF	TGTGCCAGTAGTATACAGGGGCTGGACACCGGGGAGCTGTTTTTT
.	TRBV7-3	TRBJ2-5	TRBD1	CASSTSVGQPQETQYF	TGTGCCAGCAGCACCTCTGTGGGACAGCCTCAAGAGACCCAGTACTTC
.	TRBV27	TRBJ1-6	.	CASSWGREFAYNSPLHF	TGTGCCAGCAGTTGGGGCAGGGAGTTCGCCTATAATTCACCCCTCCACTTT
.	TRBV11-2	TRBJ1-5	.	CASSLGGGSVGQPQHF	TGTGCCAGCAGCTTAGGCGGGGGCTCGGTGGGTCAGCCCCAGCATTTT
few	TRBV14	TRBJ1-2	TRBD1	CASSPDRGLNYGYTF	TGTGCCAGCAGTCCGGACAGGGGTCTTAACTATGGCTACACCTTC
.	TRBV6-4	TRBJ2-3	.	CASSRESTDTQYF	TGTGCCAGCAGTAGAGAGAGCACAGATACGCAGTATTTT
.	TRBV2	TRBJ2-7	.	CASNRRTGDEQYF	TGTGCCAGCAACAGACGGACTGGGGACGAGCAGTACTTC
.	TRBV23-1	TRBJ2-5	TRBD1	CASSQATQGAQETQYF	TGCGCCAGCAGTCAAGCAACCCAGGGGGCCCAAGAGACCCAGTACTTC
.	TRBV5-1	TRBJ1-1	.	CASSIQVNTEAFF	TGCGCCAGCAGCATACAGGTGAACACTGAAGCTTTCTTT
.	TRBV2	TRBJ2-7	.	CASSESKGDMNF	TGTGCCAGCAGTGAATCCAAAGGGGATATGAACTTC
medium-sized	TRBV29-1	TRBJ1-6	.	CSVGDNSPLHF	TGCAGCGTTGGGGATAATTCACCCCTCCACTTT
.	TRBV19	TRBJ2-6	.	CASTFFSGANVLTF	TGTGCCAGTACTTTTTTCTCTGGGGCCAACGTCCTGACTTTC
.	TRBV5-1	TRBJ2-3	TRBD2	CASSTASGGNADTQYF	TGCGCCAGCAGCACGGCTAGCGGGGGGAACGCAGATACGCAGTATTTT
.	TRBV30	TRBJ2-2	.	CAWTPTSTGELFF	TGTGCCTGGACCCCGACCTCCACCGGGGAGCTGTTTTTT
few	TRBV5-8	TRBJ1-4	.	CASRRDVVGKLFF	TGTGCCAGCAGGAGGGACGTTGTTGGGAAACTGTTTTTT
few	TRBV28	TRBJ1-5	.	CASSFLQGGGNQPQHF	TGTGCCAGCAGTTTCTTACAGGGAGGGGGCAATCAGCCCCAGCATTTT